A selection of T cell receptor beta chains follows, all from one sample in a study of CD8 T cells in Susac syndrome. TCRdb re-called the immunoSEQ multiplex PCR reads with MiXCR, one entry per CDR3 protein. The data contain some 300,000 distinct CDR3 sequences, roughly 84% of them singletons. Sequenced material: CD8+ T cells from PBMCs. The receptors were gathered from a human donor with multiple sclerosis. Both conserved end residues are part of each CDR3. Fields, in order: J gene, D gene, clone size, V gene, CDR3 length, CDR3 DNA, CDR3 protein. A D gene is named only where the DNA matches it firmly. Clone size, where shown, is once, few, many, or a class for clones that have expanded.

J gene: TRBJ2-7
D gene: TRBD1
clone size: NA
V gene: TRBV10-3
CDR3 length: 14
CDR3 DNA: TGTGCCATCAGCGACAGGGATTACTCCTACGAGCAGTACTTC
CDR3 protein: CAISDRDYSYEQYF

J gene: TRBJ2-1
D gene: TRBD1
clone size: NA
V gene: TRBV11-2
CDR3 length: 15
CDR3 DNA: TGTGCCAGCAGCTCGTACAGGGGGCAAGGCAATGAGCAGTTCTTC
CDR3 protein: CASSSYRGQGNEQFF

J gene: TRBJ2-7
D gene: NA
clone size: NA
V gene: TRBV12-3/TRBV12-4
CDR3 length: 12
CDR3 DNA: TGTGCCAGCAGGTCGGACAGACCCGAGCAGTACTTC
CDR3 protein: CASRSDRPEQYF

J gene: TRBJ2-5
D gene: TRBD2
clone size: NA
V gene: TRBV28
CDR3 length: 16
CDR3 DNA: TGTGCCAGCAGTCCGGGGGCGGGAGGTCACGCGGAGACCCAGTACTTC
CDR3 protein: CASSPGAGGHAETQYF

J gene: TRBJ2-7
D gene: NA
clone size: few
V gene: TRBV7-2
CDR3 length: 13
CDR3 DNA: TGTGCCCTCCGACAGGATTTATCCTACGAGCAGTACTTC
CDR3 protein: CALRQDLSYEQYF

J gene: TRBJ1-5
D gene: NA
clone size: NA
V gene: TRBV7-9
CDR3 length: 14
CDR3 DNA: TGTGCCAGCAGCTCCCCTGCGGAGGTTCAGCCCCAGCATTTT
CDR3 protein: CASSSPAEVQPQHF

J gene: TRBJ2-7
D gene: TRBD2
clone size: NA
V gene: TRBV11-2
CDR3 length: 14
CDR3 DNA: TGTGCCAGCGCTGGTGGGGGGAGGGCCTACGAGCAGTACTTC
CDR3 protein: CASAGGGRAYEQYF

J gene: TRBJ2-1
D gene: TRBD2
clone size: NA
V gene: TRBV7-9
CDR3 length: 16
CDR3 DNA: TGTGCCAGCAGCTTTTTGTCGGGACTAGCCCTCAATGAGCAGTTCTTC
CDR3 protein: CASSFLSGLALNEQFF

J gene: TRBJ2-7
D gene: TRBD1
clone size: few
V gene: TRBV28
CDR3 length: 14
CDR3 DNA: TGTGCCAGCAGTTGGGCGACAGGGTTAGACGAGCAGTACTTC
CDR3 protein: CASSWATGLDEQYF

J gene: TRBJ2-6
D gene: NA
clone size: NA
V gene: TRBV6-5
CDR3 length: 19
CDR3 DNA: TGTGCCAGCAGTTACTCCGGACGGCAGGGGCGTTTAGGGGCCAACGTCCTGACTTTC
CDR3 protein: CASSYSGRQGRLGANVLTF

J gene: TRBJ1-2
D gene: NA
clone size: NA
V gene: TRBV2
CDR3 length: 13
CDR3 DNA: TGTGCCAGCAGGTCGGGCTCAAACGAGGGCTACACCTTC
CDR3 protein: CASRSGSNEGYTF

J gene: TRBJ1-1
D gene: NA
clone size: few
V gene: TRBV6-5
CDR3 length: 13
CDR3 DNA: TGTGCCAGCAGTTGGGAGGGGAACACTGAAGCTTTCTTT
CDR3 protein: CASSWEGNTEAFF

J gene: TRBJ1-2
D gene: NA
clone size: NA
V gene: TRBV28
CDR3 length: 15
CDR3 DNA: TGTGCCAGCAGTACGTTAGGACAAACCCCCTATGGCTACACCTTC
CDR3 protein: CASSTLGQTPYGYTF

J gene: TRBJ2-5
D gene: NA
clone size: NA
V gene: TRBV20-1
CDR3 length: 14
CDR3 DNA: TGCAGTGCTAGAGATATGGCAGGCGAGGAGACCCAGTACTTC
CDR3 protein: CSARDMAGEETQYF

J gene: TRBJ2-5
D gene: NA
clone size: NA
V gene: TRBV7-9
CDR3 length: 15
CDR3 DNA: TGTGCCAGCAGCTCGGAGCCCCTCCCAGGGGAGACCCAGTACTTC
CDR3 protein: CASSSEPLPGETQYF

J gene: TRBJ2-1
D gene: TRBD2
clone size: NA
V gene: TRBV6-4
CDR3 length: 16
CDR3 DNA: TGTGCCAGCAGTCGCCCGGGACTAGCGAAATGGAATGAGCAGTTCTTC
CDR3 protein: CASSRPGLAKWNEQFF

J gene: TRBJ2-7
D gene: NA
clone size: few
V gene: TRBV18
CDR3 length: 14
CDR3 DNA: TGTGCCAGCTCCCCCGGGACTCCCCCCTACGAGCAGTACTTC
CDR3 protein: CASSPGTPPYEQYF

J gene: TRBJ2-7
D gene: TRBD2
clone size: NA
V gene: TRBV3-1
CDR3 length: 16
CDR3 DNA: TGTGCCAGCAGCCCCTCCGGGACTAGCGGTTTCTACGAGCAGTACTTC
CDR3 protein: CASSPSGTSGFYEQYF

J gene: TRBJ1-2
D gene: NA
clone size: NA
V gene: TRBV27
CDR3 length: 14
CDR3 DNA: TGTGCCAGCAGTTTCTTGACCTCGAACTATGGCTACACCTTC
CDR3 protein: CASSFLTSNYGYTF

J gene: TRBJ2-2
D gene: TRBD2
clone size: NA
V gene: TRBV28
CDR3 length: 17
CDR3 DNA: TGTGCCAGCAGTTCGACCCGGACTAGCGAGAACACCGGGGAGCTGTTTTTT
CDR3 protein: CASSSTRTSENTGELFF

J gene: TRBJ1-2
D gene: TRBD1
clone size: NA
V gene: TRBV5-1
CDR3 length: 17
CDR3 DNA: TGCGCCAGCAGCTTGCCACCGGAGACAGGGCCAAACTATGGCTACACCTTC
CDR3 protein: CASSLPPETGPNYGYTF

J gene: TRBJ1-5
D gene: TRBD1
clone size: NA
V gene: TRBV9
CDR3 length: 15
CDR3 DNA: TGTGCCAGCAGCGTAGGCGACAGGGCAGATCAGCCCCAGCATTTT
CDR3 protein: CASSVGDRADQPQHF

J gene: TRBJ1-1
D gene: NA
clone size: few
V gene: TRBV10-3
CDR3 length: 13
CDR3 DNA: TGTGCCATCAGTGAGGGGGGAAGGACTGAAGCTTTCTTT
CDR3 protein: CAISEGGRTEAFF

J gene: TRBJ2-3
D gene: NA
clone size: NA
V gene: TRBV19
CDR3 length: 13
CDR3 DNA: TGTGCCAGTAGTATAAGCGGACCAGATACGCAGTATTTT
CDR3 protein: CASSISGPDTQYF

J gene: TRBJ1-1
D gene: NA
clone size: NA
V gene: TRBV7-9
CDR3 length: 15
CDR3 DNA: TGTGCCAGCAGCTTCACTCGGGGCAGGAACACTGAAGCTTTCTTT
CDR3 protein: CASSFTRGRNTEAFF

J gene: TRBJ2-5
D gene: NA
clone size: NA
V gene: TRBV12-3/TRBV12-4
CDR3 length: 14
CDR3 DNA: TGTGCCAGCAGTTTAGCCGGGACAAAAGAGACCCAGTACTTC
CDR3 protein: CASSLAGTKETQYF

J gene: TRBJ2-7
D gene: NA
clone size: NA
V gene: TRBV5-8
CDR3 length: 15
CDR3 DNA: TGTGCCAGCAGCTTGGGAGGGACAAGATCGGGAGAGCAGTACTTC
CDR3 protein: CASSLGGTRSGEQYF

J gene: TRBJ1-1
D gene: NA
clone size: NA
V gene: TRBV13
CDR3 length: 15
CDR3 DNA: TGTGCCAGCAGCCTCCCGACAGAGGCTCGCACTGAAGCTTTCTTT
CDR3 protein: CASSLPTEARTEAFF

J gene: TRBJ1-1
D gene: NA
clone size: NA
V gene: TRBV6-4
CDR3 length: 15
CDR3 DNA: TGTGCCAGCAGTGAAGATGAGAACGGGAACACTGAAGCTTTCTTT
CDR3 protein: CASSEDENGNTEAFF

J gene: TRBJ1-5
D gene: TRBD1
clone size: NA
V gene: TRBV19
CDR3 length: 14
CDR3 DNA: TGTGCCACTGCGACAACAGGGGGCTGGGAGCCCCAGCATTTT
CDR3 protein: CATATTGGWEPQHF

J gene: TRBJ1-1
D gene: NA
clone size: NA
V gene: TRBV14
CDR3 length: 14
CDR3 DNA: TGTGCCAGCAGCCAAGTGCGGGTTGGCACTGAAGCTTTCTTT
CDR3 protein: CASSQVRVGTEAFF

J gene: TRBJ2-5
D gene: NA
clone size: NA
V gene: TRBV10-2
CDR3 length: 16
CDR3 DNA: TGCGCCAGCAGTGAGTCTTTAGCGGTCGTTCAAGAGACCCAGTACTTC
CDR3 protein: CASSESLAVVQETQYF

J gene: TRBJ2-5
D gene: TRBD2
clone size: NA
V gene: TRBV7-9
CDR3 length: 15
CDR3 DNA: TGTGCCAGCATCTCCGAAGCGGGAAGGGGAGAGACCCAGTACTTC
CDR3 protein: CASISEAGRGETQYF

J gene: TRBJ2-7
D gene: NA
clone size: NA
V gene: TRBV4-1
CDR3 length: 15
CDR3 DNA: TGCGCCAGCAGCCAAGATTGGGGAATCCTCTACGAGCAGTACTTC
CDR3 protein: CASSQDWGILYEQYF

J gene: TRBJ2-1
D gene: TRBD1
clone size: NA
V gene: TRBV19
CDR3 length: 14
CDR3 DNA: TGTGCCAGTAGTATATGGACAGGGCCCAATGAGCAGTTCTTC
CDR3 protein: CASSIWTGPNEQFF

J gene: TRBJ2-5
D gene: NA
clone size: NA
V gene: TRBV15
CDR3 length: 16
CDR3 DNA: TGTGCCACCAGCAGAGGAGGTTCCCGGGGGCAAGAGACCCAGTACTTC
CDR3 protein: CATSRGGSRGQETQYF

J gene: TRBJ2-1
D gene: TRBD1
clone size: NA
V gene: TRBV2
CDR3 length: 14
CDR3 DNA: TGTGCCAGCCCTGCGGGACAGGGCCCCGATGAGCAGTTCTTC
CDR3 protein: CASPAGQGPDEQFF

J gene: TRBJ1-1
D gene: NA
clone size: NA
V gene: TRBV30
CDR3 length: 13
CDR3 DNA: TGTGCCTGGGGACACCGGTTGAACACTGAAGCTTTCTTT
CDR3 protein: CAWGHRLNTEAFF

J gene: TRBJ2-1
D gene: TRBD2
clone size: NA
V gene: TRBV7-9
CDR3 length: 16
CDR3 DNA: TGTGCCAGCAGCTGGTTAGGGACTAGCGCCGACAATGAGCAGTTCTTC
CDR3 protein: CASSWLGTSADNEQFF

J gene: TRBJ2-1
D gene: TRBD2
clone size: NA
V gene: TRBV27
CDR3 length: 14
CDR3 DNA: TGTGCCAGTCCCGGGACTAGCGGGATCTATGAGCAGTTCTTC
CDR3 protein: CASPGTSGIYEQFF

J gene: TRBJ2-3
D gene: NA
clone size: NA
V gene: TRBV7-9
CDR3 length: 15
CDR3 DNA: TGTGCCAGCAGCTTGGAGGGAAAAAGCACAGATACGCAGTATTTT
CDR3 protein: CASSLEGKSTDTQYF

J gene: TRBJ1-2
D gene: NA
clone size: NA
V gene: TRBV7-3
CDR3 length: 13
CDR3 DNA: TGTGCCAGCAGCTGGGACTCCCGTGGCGGCTACACCTTC
CDR3 protein: CASSWDSRGGYTF

J gene: TRBJ2-1
D gene: NA
clone size: NA
V gene: TRBV29-1
CDR3 length: 13
CDR3 DNA: TGCAGCGTTCCAGGGGAGGTAACCAGGGAGCAGTTCTTC
CDR3 protein: CSVPGEVTREQFF

J gene: TRBJ2-3
D gene: NA
clone size: NA
V gene: TRBV24-1
CDR3 length: 15
CDR3 DNA: TGTGCCACCAGTGATCCCGACACTGAGACTGATACGCAGTATTTT
CDR3 protein: CATSDPDTETDTQYF

J gene: TRBJ2-7
D gene: TRBD2
clone size: NA
V gene: TRBV7-2
CDR3 length: 17
CDR3 DNA: TGTGCCAGCAGCTTACCCGCCTACCGGGAGGGTTCCTACGAGCAGTACTTC
CDR3 protein: CASSLPAYREGSYEQYF

J gene: TRBJ2-1
D gene: NA
clone size: NA
V gene: TRBV28
CDR3 length: 14
CDR3 DNA: TGTGCCAGCAGTCGTTCGCTCTTCTACAATGAGCAGTTCTTC
CDR3 protein: CASSRSLFYNEQFF

J gene: TRBJ1-1
D gene: NA
clone size: NA
V gene: TRBV20-1
CDR3 length: 14
CDR3 DNA: TGCAGTGCTAGAGATCTGATGGTTAACACTGAAGCTTTCTTT
CDR3 protein: CSARDLMVNTEAFF

J gene: TRBJ1-2
D gene: NA
clone size: NA
V gene: TRBV19
CDR3 length: 15
CDR3 DNA: TGTGCCAGTAGTATTTCCCCGGGAGGTAACTATGGCTACACCTTC
CDR3 protein: CASSISPGGNYGYTF

J gene: TRBJ2-5
D gene: TRBD1
clone size: NA
V gene: TRBV11-3
CDR3 length: 14
CDR3 DNA: TGTGCCAGCAGCCCATCCGGGGACAGGGAGACCCAGTACTTC
CDR3 protein: CASSPSGDRETQYF